Here is one TCR beta chain with its context. What this receptor recognizes is not known. The input lacks base qualities; no much larger clone sits a single base away. Library prep was done by the immunoSEQ multiplex PCR assay. Sourced from immuneACCESS, this table was stored by TCRdb with only in-frame sequences that have V and J called. A share of the clones is absent; for the studies checked, an unresolved V gene accounts for under half, and the remainder has no known explanation. The sample yields roughly 52,000 clones; 90% to 95% were counted once. Approximately 5% of the sample rests with the top ten. This sample was included in a study of T cell changes during pregnancy in multiple sclerosis (dated by TCRdb to between 2018 and 2021). Background on the whole study: The study examined how the T cell repertoire changed over the course of pregnancy in women with multiple sclerosis.

Material: CD8+ T cells from peripheral blood mononuclear cells, obtained before pregnancy. The sequence came from a female donor with multiple sclerosis, enrolled in a pregnancy study.

The CDR3 amino acid sequence is: CASGTSVDTQYF. In nucleotide form, the sequence is TGTGCTAGTGGGACTAGTGTAGATACGCAGTATTTT. The receptor chain draws on TRBV12-5 and TRBJ2-3; the D gene is perhaps TRBD2, on 6 matching bases. Counted from cysteine to phenylalanine, this CDR3 has 12 amino acids. Kept here is only the CDR3 DNA, which spans 36 bases and is read in frame from base 1. V drops 6 bases and J drops 5 bases, leaving 9 bases in between. Per the germline V gene, LGHNT is the CDR1 and FRNRAP is the CDR2.